The 32 T cell receptor beta chains in this list originate from one sample, sequenced in a study of long-term antiretroviral therapy in people with HIV. The assay, immunoSEQ v3.0, was run at survey level. TCRdb keeps only in-frame clones here, not all; method: immunoSEQ multiplex PCR. The sample shows tens of thousands of clones, approximately 93% of them seen only once. The source was unsorted PBMCs, collected about 6.7 years after starting antiretroviral therapy. The receptors were sampled from a woman in her thirties or forties with HIV.

This clone was observed a handful of times. V gene TRBV10-3 combines with J gene TRBJ2-1; 12 bases are a match to TRBD2. J lost 7 bases, V lost 6 bases, and 7 bases had no gene match. This CDR3 contains 15 residues. Per germline, CDR1 ENHRY and CDR2 SYGVKD. CDR3 sequence (DNA): TGTGCCATCAGCACCGGGACTAGCGGGCTGAATGAGCAGTTCTTC. Protein sequence: CAISTGTSGLNEQFF.

This clone has only one observation. The chain recombines TRBV7-9 with TRBJ1-2; unclear D gene. Germline CDR1 SEHNR, CDR2 FQNEAQ (reference sequence). The CDR3 covers 12 residues. V gave up 5 bases and J gave up 4 bases, with 8 bases separating them. CDR3 amino acids: CASSREGYGYTF. As DNA, the CDR3 is TGTGCCAGCAGCAGGGAGGGCTATGGCTACACCTTC.

V gene TRBV5-4 combines with J gene TRBJ2-5, with a tentative D call TRBD1 (6 bases). Deletions cut 1 base from V and 5 bases from J, with 15 bases between. CDR1 and CDR2 from the germline V gene are SGHNT and YYREEE (reference sequence). The CDR3 totals 15 residues. CDR3 region: CASSLKQGKGETQYF. In nucleotides, the CDR3 is TGTGCCAGCAGCTTGAAACAGGGAAAGGGCGAGACCCAGTACTTC. The variable domain in full, with the rest retrieved from reference TRBV5-4 and TRBJ2-5, is ETGVTQSPTHLIKTRGQQVTLRCSSQSGHNTVSWYQQALGQGPQFIFQYYREEENGRGNFPPRFSGLQFPNYSSELNVNALELDDSALYLCASSLKQGKGETQYFGPGTRLLVL.

The chain carries TRBV7-9 and TRBJ1-1; D not resolved. This CDR3 is 13 amino acids long. Trimming shortened V by 3 bases and J by 9 bases, and 14 bases separated the two germline ends. The germline V gene has CDR1 SEHNR and CDR2 FQNEAQ (reference sequence). Written as DNA, the CDR3 is TGTGCCAGCAGCTTTCCCGACCGAGGAAAAGCTTTCTTT. Amino acid sequence: CASSFPDRGKAFF. The whole variable domain, remainder taken from reference TRBV7-9 and TRBJ1-1, is DTGVSQNPRHKITKRGQNVTFRCDPISEHNRLYWYRQTLGQGPEFLTYFQNEAQLEKSRLLSDRFSAERPKGSFSTLEIQRTEQGDSAMYLCASSFPDRGKAFFGQGTRLTVV.

V is TRBV7-2 and J is TRBJ1-2; D possibly corresponds to TRBD1 (6 bases). Trimming removed 0 bases from V and 5 bases from J, with 16 bases in between. The CDR3 sequence is 16 residues long. Germline CDR1 is SGHTA and CDR2 is FQGNSA. The CDR3 bases are TGTGCCAGCAGCTTAGCGCGCGCAGGGGAGGGGTATGGCTACACCTTC. It encodes CASSLARAGEGYGYTF.

V gene TRBV5-1 combines with J gene TRBJ2-2, with 11 nucleotides matching TRBD1. Germline trimming cut 3 bases from V and 5 bases from J; bases unmatched to any gene: 21. Germline CDR1 and CDR2: SGHRS and YFSETQ. This CDR3 is 21 amino acids long. The DNA of the CDR3 is TGCGCCAGCAGCTCCAGCGGTGGAGGTCTGGACAGGGGGCACTATACCGGGGAGCTGTTTTTT. The encoded protein is CASSSSGGGLDRGHYTGELFF.

The gene calls are TRBV5-1 and TRBJ2-1; perhaps D is TRBD1 or TRBD2 (5 bases each). Trimming left V 1 base short and J 4 bases short, with 12 bases between. Germline V lookup: CDR1 SGHRS, CDR2 YFSETQ. The CDR3 extends over 15 amino acids. The CDR3 here is CASSLRGDSYNEQFF. The CDR3 nucleotides read TGCGCCAGCAGCTTGCGGGGAGACAGTTACAATGAGCAGTTCTTC. Together with reference TRBV5-1 and TRBJ2-1, the CDR3 gives the full variable domain: KAGVTQTPRYLIKTRGQQVTLSCSPISGHRSVSWYQQTPGQGLQFLFEYFSETQRNKGNFPGRFSGRQFSNSRSEMNVSTLELGDSALYLCASSLRGDSYNEQFFGPGTRLTVL.

V is TRBV7-9 and J is TRBJ2-2; 8 bases align to TRBD2. Germline-derived CDR1 and CDR2 are SEHNR and FQNEAQ (reference sequence). The CDR3 is 16 residues long. V gave up 4 bases and J gave up 1 base; unmatched junction bases: 5. This chain's CDR3 is CASSSYAGGNTGELFF. The CDR3 DNA sequence: TGTGCCAGCAGCTCCTATGCGGGGGGGAACACCGGGGAGCTGTTTTTT.

A single count supports this clone. The rearrangement joins TRBV5-5 to TRBJ1-2, with D perhaps TRBD1 (5 bases). The germline V gene encodes CDR1 SGHKS and CDR2 YYEKEE (reference sequence). This CDR3 is built from 17 residues. Trimming took 3 bases from V and 0 from J, leaving 18 bases between them. CDR3: CASSSQPGPLTNYGYTF. The DNA for the CDR3 is TGTGCCAGCAGCTCGCAACCGGGACCGCTTACTAACTATGGCTACACCTTC.

The chain is built from TRBV9 and TRBJ2-3; a possible D gene is TRBD2 (6 bases). This CDR3 is built from 17 residues. The V gene lost 0 bases and the J gene lost 0 bases, with 14 bases spanning the gap. Germline lookup yields CDR1 SGDLS and CDR2 YYNGEE. The CDR3 region is CASSVEGGAPSTDTQYF. CDR3 bases: TGTGCCAGCAGCGTAGAAGGAGGGGCGCCTAGCACAGATACGCAGTATTTT.

The gene calls are TRBV5-4 and TRBJ2-5; 9 bases agree with TRBD2. CDR1 is SGHNT, CDR2 YYREEE, per germline (reference sequence). The CDR3 runs to 17 residues. J gave up 2 bases and V 4 bases, and 12 bases lay outside the gene matches. CDR3 bases: TGTGCCAGCAGCCGCGCCGGGACTAGCCTTTATCAAGAGACCCAGTACTTC. Translation gives CASSRAGTSLYQETQYF.

This chain links TRBV5-1 with TRBJ2-2; TRBD1 matches at 7 bases. The germline CDR1 and CDR2 sequences are SGHRS and YFSETQ. This CDR3 spans 17 amino acids. V lost 0 bases, J lost 6 bases, and 11 bases stayed unmatched. DNA of the CDR3: TGCGCCAGCAGCTTGGAGGTACAGGGGTCCGCGCCCGGGGAGCTGTTTTTT. It is translated as CASSLEVQGSAPGELFF.

This chain joins TRBV7-8 and TRBJ2-6; D is possibly TRBD2 (5 bases). V gave up 2 bases and J gave up 0 bases, with 11 bases separating them. The germline gives CDR1 SGHVS, CDR2 FQNEAQ. This CDR3 has 17 residues. The CDR3 is CASSLQADVSGANVLTF. The CDR3 nucleotides read TGTGCCAGCAGCTTACAAGCGGATGTCTCTGGGGCCAACGTCCTGACTTTC.

The chain combines TRBV7-2 with TRBJ2-7, with TRBD1 matching over 7 bases. The CDR3 has 13 amino acids. Germline V gene data show CDR1 as SGHTA and CDR2 as FQGNSA. The V segment lost 1 base and the J segment 8 bases; nucleotides outside the gene matches: 5. The CDR3 protein is CASSLDEGGKQYF. The CDR3 DNA is TGTGCCAGCAGCTTAGATGAAGGGGGCAAGCAGTACTTC.

The genes are TRBV6-5 and TRBJ2-7; tentatively, D is TRBD2 (6 bases). V lost 7 bases and J lost 4, with 17 bases in between. The CDR3 consists of 14 residues. Germline CDR1 reads MNHEY; CDR2 reads SVGAGI. The CDR3 region has the DNA TGTGCCAGCACCCCAGGGACTCTCCCTTACGAGCAGTACTTC. Translated, it gives CASTPGTLPYEQYF.

The V and J genes are TRBV7-8 and TRBJ2-3; D is unclear. The CDR3 extends over 13 amino acids. Germline CDR1 is SGHVS and CDR2 is FQNEAQ. Trimming shortened V by 2 bases and J by 1 base, and 4 bases separated the two germline ends. This chain's CDR3 is CASSLQGTDTQYF. The CDR3 region has the DNA TGTGCCAGCAGCTTACAGGGCACAGATACGCAGTATTTT.

V gene TRBV7-2 combines with J gene TRBJ1-2; 9 bases align to TRBD1. Looked up from germline, CDR1 is SGHTA and CDR2 is FQGNSA. The CDR3 has 14 residues. Germline trimming cut 5 bases from V and 2 bases from J; bases unmatched to any gene: 3. The CDR3 sequence is CASSDGQGNYGYTF. The DNA for the CDR3 is TGTGCCAGCAGCGACGGACAGGGGAACTATGGCTACACCTTC.

The V gene is TRBV28, the J gene TRBJ1-5; D might be TRBD1 (5 bases). This CDR3 spans 13 amino acids. The germline V gene encodes CDR1 MDHEN and CDR2 SYDVKM. V was cut by 8 bases and J by 6 bases, with 14 bases left in between. CDR3 region: CASFRGAGQPQHF. In nucleotides, the CDR3 is TGTGCCAGCTTTAGAGGGGCCGGTCAGCCCCAGCATTTT. Full variable domain (missing parts from reference TRBV28 and TRBJ1-5): DVKVTQSSRYLVKRTGEKVFLECVQDMDHENMFWYRQDPGLGLRLIYFSYDVKMKEKGDIPEGYSVSREKKERFSLILESASTNQTSMYLCASFRGAGQPQHFGDGTRLSIL.

This clone appeared a single time. The chain has TRBV6-1 and TRBJ1-1; weak D call: TRBD1 (5 bases). V was shortened by 0 bases and J by 1 base, with 9 bases between the two germline ends. This CDR3 has 15 residues. CDR1 and CDR2 (germline): MNHNS, SASEGT. CDR3 loop: CASSEAAGWNTEAFF. Written as DNA, the CDR3 is TGTGCCAGCAGTGAAGCTGCAGGGTGGAACACTGAAGCTTTCTTT.

The chain has TRBV2 and TRBJ2-7, with D unresolved. Trimming pared 7 bases from V and 7 bases from J, leaving 11 bases between. CDR1 SNHLY and CDR2 FYNNEI come from the germline V gene. The CDR3 is 11 amino acids. CDR3 in DNA: TGTGCCAGCACCAAAAACGGAGAGCAGTACTTC. It is translated as CASTKNGEQYF.

This clone was seen only a few times. V gene TRBV7-9 combines with J gene TRBJ1-2; TRBD1 matches at 8 bases. With V trimmed by 5 bases and J by 8 bases, 13 bases remained unmatched. The V gene's germline CDR1 is SEHNR and CDR2 FQNEAQ (reference sequence). This CDR3 region has 15 residues. CDR3 nucleotides: TGTGCCAGCAGCCCACATGGCCAGGGGGCCTGGGGCTACACCTTC. This codes for CASSPHGQGAWGYTF.

This clone was counted between two and nine times. The chain uses TRBV7-2 and TRBJ2-7, with 10 bases identical to TRBD1. CDR3 length: 15 amino acids. Germline V gives CDR1 SGHTA, CDR2 FQGNSA. J lost 4 bases, V lost 5 bases, and 8 bases had no gene match. CDR3 nucleotide sequence: TGTGCCAGCAGCGTAACGGGACAGGGGATTTACGAGCAGTACTTC. Its protein product is CASSVTGQGIYEQYF. The variable domain in full, with the rest retrieved from reference TRBV7-2 and TRBJ2-7, is GAGVSQSPSNKVTEKGKDVELRCDPISGHTALYWYRQSLGQGLEFLIYFQGNSAPDKSGLPSDRFSAERTGGSVSTLTIQRTQQEDSAVYLCASSVTGQGIYEQYFGPGTRLTVT.

The V gene is TRBV19, the J gene TRBJ2-5; TRBD2 matches 7 bases. The germline gives CDR1 LNHDA, CDR2 SQIVND (reference sequence). There are 14 residues in the CDR3. After removal of 4 bases from V and 7 bases from J, the junction contained 9 bases not matched to a gene. The CDR3: CASSTRDYLGTQYF. CDR3 sequence (DNA): TGTGCCAGTAGTACTCGGGACTACCTGGGGACCCAGTACTTC.

In its sample, this clone was seen a few times. This chain joins TRBV5-1 and TRBJ2-7; 9 bases are shared with TRBD1. CDR3 length equals 16 residues. Germline assignment: CDR1 SGHRS and CDR2 YFSETQ. J gave up 0 bases and V 4 bases, and 8 bases lay outside the gene matches. The CDR3, as DNA: TGCGCCAGCAGCCCGCTGGACAGGGGAAGCTCCTACGAGCAGTACTTC. This sequence encodes CASSPLDRGSSYEQYF.

This clone appeared a few times. This chain connects TRBV4-3 to TRBJ2-7, with 9 nucleotides matching TRBD1. Trimming cost V 1 base and J 6 bases; bases outside gene matches: 7. This CDR3 has 15 amino acids. The V gene's germline CDR1 is LGHNA and CDR2 YSLEER. The CDR3 DNA sequence: TGCGCCAGCAGCCAAGGACAGGGGGATACTAGCGAGCAGTACTTC. Its protein product is CASSQGQGDTSEQYF.

The chain links TRBV9 to TRBJ2-3; 8 positions agree with TRBD1. V gave up 2 bases and J gave up 3 bases; unmatched junction bases: 2. This CDR3 contains 14 residues. Germline V gene data show CDR1 as SGDLS and CDR2 as YYNGEE. The CDR3 is CASSVGQGTDTQYF. For the CDR3, the DNA is TGTGCCAGCAGCGTCGGACAGGGAACAGATACGCAGTATTTT.

The chain combines TRBV4-1 with TRBJ1-1, with 7 bases matching TRBD1. Looked up from germline, CDR1 is MGHRA and CDR2 is YSYEKL. Trimming cost V 4 bases and J 2 bases; bases outside gene matches: 7. The CDR3 covers 15 residues. Written as DNA, the CDR3 is TGCGCCAGCAGCCGGGCAAACAGGGGCAACACTGAAGCTTTCTTT. Protein sequence: CASSRANRGNTEAFF.

This clone was seen a single time. V is TRBV27 and J is TRBJ2-2; D gene ambiguous. CDR3 size: 12 residues. Trimming removed 3 bases at V and 6 bases at J, with 5 bases between. The V gene's germline CDR1 is MNHEY and CDR2 SMNVEV (reference sequence). CDR3 in amino acids: CASSFNPGELFF. In DNA form, the CDR3 reads TGTGCCAGCAGTTTCAACCCCGGGGAGCTGTTTTTT.

The rearrangement joins TRBV4-3 to TRBJ1-1, with D possibly being TRBD1 (6 bases). Germline V gene data show CDR1 as LGHNA and CDR2 as YSLEER. Trimming left V 8 bases short and J 0 bases short, with 16 bases between. The CDR3 covers 15 residues. The CDR3 sequence is CASRVGGGLNTEAFF. The CDR3 nucleotides read TGCGCCAGCCGGGTAGGAGGGGGACTGAACACTGAAGCTTTCTTT.

This clone was detected only a few times. The gene calls are TRBV2 and TRBJ1-1; 8 bases are shared with TRBD1. The CDR3 runs to 14 residues. The V and J ends lost 6 bases and 1 base, in that order; junction bases with no gene match: 4. The germline V gene encodes CDR1 SNHLY and CDR2 FYNNEI. The CDR3 loop is CASSLQGANTEAFF. CDR3 DNA: TGTGCCAGCAGCCTCCAGGGGGCGAACACTGAAGCTTTCTTT. The full variable domain, completed using reference TRBV2 and TRBJ1-1, is EPEVTQTPSHQVTQMGQEVILRCVPISNHLYFYWYRQILGQKVEFLVSFYNNEISEKSEIFDDQFSVERPDGSNFTLKIRSTKLEDSAMYFCASSLQGANTEAFFGQGTRLTVV.

The CDR3: CASSEGQGLPYGYTF. The CDR3 nucleotides are TGCGCCAGCAGTGAGGGGCAGGGACTCCCCTATGGCTACACCTTC. The chain employs TRBV10-2 and TRBJ1-2, with a weak D call TRBD1 (5 bases). The CDR3 spans 15 residues. The germline CDR1 and CDR2 sequences are WSHSY and SAAADI. Deletions cut 2 bases from V and 4 bases from J, with 14 bases between.

The count of this clone is one. The CDR3 sequence: CASSYDLRGLPEAFF. The CDR3 bases are TGTGCCAGCAGTTACGATCTCAGGGGGCTGCCTGAAGCTTTCTTT. The genes are TRBV6-5 and TRBJ1-1, with TRBD1 matching 8 bases. The CDR3 is 15 amino acids. Germline-derived CDR1 and CDR2 are MNHEY and SVGAGI. With V trimmed by 2 bases and J by 6 bases, 8 bases remained unmatched.